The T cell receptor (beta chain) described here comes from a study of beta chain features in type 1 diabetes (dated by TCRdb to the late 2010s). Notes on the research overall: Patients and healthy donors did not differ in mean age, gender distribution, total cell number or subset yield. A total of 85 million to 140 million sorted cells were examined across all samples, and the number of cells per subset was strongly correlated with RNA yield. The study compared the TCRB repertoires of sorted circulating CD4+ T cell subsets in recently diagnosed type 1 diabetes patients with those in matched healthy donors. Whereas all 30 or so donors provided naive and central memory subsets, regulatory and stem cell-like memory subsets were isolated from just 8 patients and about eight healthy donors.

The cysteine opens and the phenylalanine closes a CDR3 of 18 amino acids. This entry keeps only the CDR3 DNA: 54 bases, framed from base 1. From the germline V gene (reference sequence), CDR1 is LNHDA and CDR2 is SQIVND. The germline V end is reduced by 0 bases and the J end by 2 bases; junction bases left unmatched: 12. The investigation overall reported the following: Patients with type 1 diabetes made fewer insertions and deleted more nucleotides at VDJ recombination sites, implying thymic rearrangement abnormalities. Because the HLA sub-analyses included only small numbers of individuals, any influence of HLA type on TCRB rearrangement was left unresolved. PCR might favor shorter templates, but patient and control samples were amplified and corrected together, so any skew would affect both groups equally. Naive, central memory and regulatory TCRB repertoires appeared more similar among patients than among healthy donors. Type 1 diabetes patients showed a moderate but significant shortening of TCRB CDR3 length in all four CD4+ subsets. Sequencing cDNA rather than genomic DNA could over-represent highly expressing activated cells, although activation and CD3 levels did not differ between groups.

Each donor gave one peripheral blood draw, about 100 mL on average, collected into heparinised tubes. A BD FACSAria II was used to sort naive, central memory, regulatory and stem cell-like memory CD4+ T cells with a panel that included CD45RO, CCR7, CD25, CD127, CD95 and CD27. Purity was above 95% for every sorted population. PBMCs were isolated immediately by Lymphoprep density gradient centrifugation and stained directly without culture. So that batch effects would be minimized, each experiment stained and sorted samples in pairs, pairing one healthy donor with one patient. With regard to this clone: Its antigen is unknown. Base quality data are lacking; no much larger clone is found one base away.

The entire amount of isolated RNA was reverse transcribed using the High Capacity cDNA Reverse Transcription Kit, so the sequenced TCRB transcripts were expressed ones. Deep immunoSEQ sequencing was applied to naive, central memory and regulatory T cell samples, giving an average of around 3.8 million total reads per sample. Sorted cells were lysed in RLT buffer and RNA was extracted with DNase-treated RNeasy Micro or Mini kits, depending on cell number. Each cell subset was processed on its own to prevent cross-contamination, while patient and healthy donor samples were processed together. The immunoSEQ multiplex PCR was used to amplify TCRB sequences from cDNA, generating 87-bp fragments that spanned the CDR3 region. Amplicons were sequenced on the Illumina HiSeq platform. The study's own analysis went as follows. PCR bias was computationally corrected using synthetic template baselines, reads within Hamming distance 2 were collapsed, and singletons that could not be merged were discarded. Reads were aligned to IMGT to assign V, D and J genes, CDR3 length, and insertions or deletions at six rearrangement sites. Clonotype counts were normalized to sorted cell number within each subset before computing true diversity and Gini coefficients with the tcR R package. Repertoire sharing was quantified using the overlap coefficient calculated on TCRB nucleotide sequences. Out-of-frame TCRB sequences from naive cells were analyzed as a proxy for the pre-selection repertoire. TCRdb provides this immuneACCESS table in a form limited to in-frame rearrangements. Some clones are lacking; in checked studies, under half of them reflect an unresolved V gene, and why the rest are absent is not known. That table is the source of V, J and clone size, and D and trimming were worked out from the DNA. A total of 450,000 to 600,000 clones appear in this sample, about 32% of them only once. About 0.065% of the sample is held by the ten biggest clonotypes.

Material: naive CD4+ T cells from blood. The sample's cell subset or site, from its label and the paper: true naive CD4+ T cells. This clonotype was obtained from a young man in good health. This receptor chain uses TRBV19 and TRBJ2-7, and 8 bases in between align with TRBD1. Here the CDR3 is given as CASSIDPSGGALPYEQYF. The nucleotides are TGTGCCAGTAGTATAGATCCGTCAGGGGGCGCGTTGCCCTACGAGCAGTACTTC. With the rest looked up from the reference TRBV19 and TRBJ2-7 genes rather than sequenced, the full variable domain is DGGITQSPKYLFRKEGQNVTLSCEQNLNHDAMYWYRQDPGQGLRLIYYSQIVNDFQKGDIAEGYSVSREKKESFPLTVTSAQKNPTAFYLCASSIDPSGGALPYEQYFGPGTRLTVT.